Sequencing of this TCR beta chain was carried out in a study of brain metastases from non-small cell lung cancer. With respect to this clone: Sequence at one end of the junction differs from germline and may be a read error.

Clones were sequenced by immunoSEQ multiplex PCR, and TCRdb holds only the in-frame ones, with some missing. Among 220 or so clones listed, 86% were seen once. The TCR was taken from a donor at least 40 years old with non-small cell lung cancer. The sample was tumor-adjacent normal tissue.

The CDR3 loop reads CASSETGENTEAFF. The CDR3 DNA follows: TGTGCCAGCAGCGAGACAGGAGAAAACACTGAAGCTTTTTTT. The chain carries TRBV9 and TRBJ1-1; D might be TRBD1 (6 bases). Germline V gives CDR1 SGDLS, CDR2 YYNGEE. The CDR3 is 14 residues long.